Each of the 27 T cell receptor beta chains below was sequenced from the same sample in a study of graft-versus-host responses after intestinal transplantation. Clones were read by immunoSEQ multiplex PCR, and TCRdb kept only the in-frame ones, dropping some. Of about 89,000 clones listed, 91% are singletons. For these TCRs, the target antigens are not known. The sequenced sample was unstimulated CD4+ T cells sorted from spleen or lymph node cells, obtained before intestinal transplant. Receptors originate from a human donor who received an intestinal transplant.

This clone was detected once. The genes are TRBV7-2 and TRBJ2-2, with D uncertain. Germline assignment: CDR1 SGHTA and CDR2 FQGNSA. V gave up 5 bases and J gave up 7 bases, with 14 bases separating them. The CDR3 consists of 14 residues. The CDR3 DNA reads as TGTGCCAGCAGCCCCTACCTCAATGGCGGGGAGCTGTTTTTT. It translates to CASSPYLNGGELFF. Variable domain in full (rest from reference TRBV7-2 and TRBJ2-2): GAGVSQSPSNKVTEKGKDVELRCDPISGHTALYWYRQSLGQGLEFLIYFQGNSAPDKSGLPSDRFSAERTGGSVSTLTIQRTQQEDSAVYLCASSPYLNGGELFFGEGSRLTVL.

The rearrangement links TRBV30 to TRBJ1-4, with a tentative D call TRBD1 (6 bases). V lost 2 bases and J 6 bases, leaving 10 bases between the germline ends. The CDR3 contains 13 residues. CDR1 GTSNPN and CDR2 SVGIG come from the germline V gene (reference sequence). The CDR3: CAWSRGGHEKLFF. The CDR3 DNA sequence: TGTGCCTGGAGTCGGGGGGGGCATGAAAAACTGTTTTTT.

The rearrangement links TRBV7-9 to TRBJ2-3; 12 bases are shared with TRBD2. Germline CDR1 SEHNR, CDR2 FQNEAQ (reference sequence). The CDR3 covers 15 residues. After removal of 3 bases from V and 7 bases from J, the junction contained 5 bases not matched to a gene. The CDR3 DNA is TGTGCCAGCAGCTTGCTAGCGGGGGGGCCGAATACGCAGTATTTT. Amino acid sequence: CASSLLAGGPNTQYF.

This chain uses TRBV19 with TRBJ1-6; unclear D gene. This CDR3 contains 13 residues. Trimming cost V 5 bases and J 6 bases, with 8 bases left between them. Per the germline V gene, CDR1 is LNHDA and CDR2 is SQIVND (reference sequence). CDR3 nucleotide sequence: TGTGCCAGTAGTGAGACTTTTAATTCACCCCTCCACTTT. Protein product: CASSETFNSPLHF.

This clone was counted once. The chain joins TRBV30 to TRBJ1-3; TRBD1 is a possible D gene (5 bases). This CDR3 contains 13 residues. Trimming removed 3 bases at V and 1 base at J, with 7 bases between. The germline V gene encodes CDR1 GTSNPN and CDR2 SVGIG (reference sequence). CDR3 protein: CAWRGLSGNTIYF. CDR3 DNA: TGTGCCTGGAGGGGGCTTTCTGGAAACACCATATATTTT.

The chain has TRBV11-3 and TRBJ2-3; 12 bases line up with TRBD2. Germline V gives CDR1 SGHNT, CDR2 YENEEA. The V and J ends lost 5 bases and 6 bases, in that order; junction bases with no gene match: 6. The CDR3 has 15 residues. CDR3 nucleotide sequence: TGTGCCAGCAGCAATCGACTAGCGGGGGCTGATACGCAGTATTTT. This translates into CASSNRLAGADTQYF. The entire variable domain, with the rest obtained from reference TRBV11-3 and TRBJ2-3, is as follows: EAGVVQSPRYKIIEKKQPVAFWCNPISGHNTLYWYLQNLGQGPELLIRYENEEAVDDSQLPKDRFSAERLKGVDSTLKIQPAELGDSAVYLCASSNRLAGADTQYFGPGTRLTVL.

The chain employs TRBV6-5 and TRBJ2-2, with 9 bases aligning to TRBD1. Germline CDR1 MNHEY, CDR2 SVGAGI. The CDR3 runs to 14 residues. After removal of 6 bases from V and 7 bases from J, the junction contained 6 bases not matched to a gene. CDR3 coding DNA: TGTGCCAGCAGCCTGGACAGGGGTAGCGGGGAGCTGTTTTTT. Protein product: CASSLDRGSGELFF.

V usage is TRBV10-1 and J usage is TRBJ2-1; 10 nucleotides match TRBD2. The germline V gene encodes CDR1 WNHNN and CDR2 SYGVQD (reference sequence). This CDR3 spans 16 amino acids. With 3 bases clipped from V and 5 bases from J, the junction kept 7 bases outside the gene matches. CDR3 in DNA: TGCGCCAGCAGTGACCAAGCGGGGGGGGCTGACAATGAGCAGTTCTTC. Translating it yields CASSDQAGGADNEQFF.

V and J are TRBV6-5 and TRBJ2-3; D is uncertain. The CDR3 consists of 14 residues. Germline V lookup: CDR1 MNHEY, CDR2 SVGAGI. V lost 3 bases to trimming and J lost 3 bases, with 10 bases between them. CDR3 residues: CASSYRFLTDTQYF. Written as DNA, the CDR3 is TGTGCCAGCAGTTATCGGTTTTTAACAGATACGCAGTATTTT.

This clone was counted a few times. This chain connects TRBV6-6 to TRBJ1-1; D unresolved. Trimming shortened V by 2 bases and J by 1 base, and 11 bases separated the two germline ends. There are 15 residues in the CDR3. Per the germline V gene, CDR1 is MNHNY and CDR2 is SVGAGI (reference sequence). The DNA for the CDR3 is TGTGCCAGCAGTTACCCCGCAGGCAAGAACACTGAAGCTTTCTTT. It encodes CASSYPAGKNTEAFF.

V and J are TRBV2 and TRBJ2-3; D perhaps matches TRBD2 (6 bases). The CDR3 consists of 16 residues. Germline values: CDR1 SNHLY, CDR2 FYNNEI. V was pared by 6 bases and J by 3 bases, with 19 bases between. CDR3 sequence (DNA): TGTGCCAGCAGCCGGCCAACAGGAGGGAGAACAGATACGCAGTATTTT. Its protein product is CASSRPTGGRTDTQYF.

The chain employs TRBV30 and TRBJ1-3; 7 positions match TRBD1. With 7 bases clipped from V and 3 bases from J, the junction kept 9 bases outside the gene matches. This CDR3 comprises 14 residues. The germline V gene encodes CDR1 GTSNPN and CDR2 SVGIG (reference sequence). The CDR3 sequence: CASDKGGIGNTIYF. The CDR3 bases are TGTGCCTCGGACAAAGGGGGCATTGGAAACACCATATATTTT.

This clone was observed a handful of times. The chain couples TRBV19 to TRBJ1-1, with D tentatively TRBD1 (5 bases). Trimming took 3 bases from V and 7 from J, leaving 12 bases between them. CDR3 length: 13 residues. Germline CDR1 LNHDA, CDR2 SQIVND (reference sequence). This CDR3 reads CASSIRGMGEAFF. DNA of the CDR3: TGTGCCAGTAGTATTCGGGGGATGGGTGAAGCTTTCTTT.

The V gene is TRBV6-5, the J gene TRBJ2-3; a weak D match, TRBD2 (6 bases). V was pared by 6 bases and J by 0 bases, with 13 bases between. The germline CDR1 and CDR2 sequences are MNHEY and SVGAGI. The CDR3 totals 15 residues. DNA for the CDR3: TGTGCCAGCAGCCCGTGGGGGGTTAGCACAGATACGCAGTATTTT. Protein sequence: CASSPWGVSTDTQYF.

DNA for the CDR3: TGTGCCAGCAGCTTAGACCAGGGGCCTTCTTCACCCCTCCACTTT. Encoded protein: CASSLDQGPSSPLHF. The chain recombines TRBV7-2 with TRBJ1-6; TRBD1 might be the D (6 bases). The CDR3 runs 15 residues. Germline CDR1 reads SGHTA; CDR2 reads FQGNSA. V lost 1 base and J lost 9, with 13 bases in between.

V and J are TRBV5-1 and TRBJ2-3; possible D gene TRBD1, 5 bases. Germline-derived CDR1 and CDR2 are SGHRS and YFSETQ. The length of the CDR3 is 17 residues. Trimming removed 4 bases at V and 0 bases at J, with 18 bases between. CDR3 sequence (DNA): TGCGCCAGCAGCCCAACGACGGGCAGGGCTAGCACAGATACGCAGTATTTT. It specifies CASSPTTGRASTDTQYF. The full variable domain, in which reference TRBV5-1 and TRBJ2-3 provide the parts outside the CDR3, is KAGVTQTPRYLIKTRGQQVTLSCSPISGHRSVSWYQQTPGQGLQFLFEYFSETQRNKGNFPGRFSGRQFSNSRSEMNVSTLELGDSALYLCASSPTTGRASTDTQYFGPGTRLTVL.

The chain couples TRBV27 to TRBJ1-2; 10 nucleotides align to TRBD1. The CDR3 has 14 amino acids. The germline V gene encodes CDR1 MNHEY and CDR2 SMNVEV (reference sequence). Trimming removed 8 bases from V and 3 bases from J; junction bases left unmatched: 6. The CDR3 here is CASGGGTGDYGYTF. In DNA, the CDR3 is TGTGCCAGCGGGGGCGGGACAGGGGACTATGGCTACACCTTC.

This sequence joins TRBV7-8 and TRBJ2-5; 8 nucleotides match TRBD2. The germline V gene encodes CDR1 SGHVS and CDR2 FQNEAQ. V gave up 1 base and J gave up 5 bases; unmatched junction bases: 6. CDR3 length: 15 amino acids. The CDR3, as DNA: TGTGCCAGCAGCTTAGATCGGGGGGGGTCTGAGACCCAGTACTTC. This sequence encodes CASSLDRGGSETQYF.

This clone has only a few counts. The chain combines TRBV19 with TRBJ1-6; maybe TRBD1 (6 bases). The V gene lost 7 bases and the J gene lost 4 bases, with 14 bases spanning the gap. Germline lookup yields CDR1 LNHDA and CDR2 SQIVND (reference sequence). The CDR3 totals 15 residues. The CDR3: CASTSTGFYNSPLHF. In DNA form, the CDR3 reads TGTGCCAGTACTTCGACAGGTTTTTATAATTCACCCCTCCACTTT.

This chain uses TRBV5-1 with TRBJ1-3; 8 bases map to TRBD1. This CDR3 has 14 residues. CDR1 and CDR2 (germline): SGHRS, YFSETQ. V shed 5 bases, J shed 3 bases, and the junction held 4 bases outside the gene matches. The DNA for the CDR3 is TGCGCCAGCAGGCCGACAGGGGATGGAAACACCATATATTTT. Protein product: CASRPTGDGNTIYF.

J is TRBJ2-5 and V is TRBV7-2, with a weak D call TRBD2 (5 bases). Germline CDR1 is SGHTA and CDR2 is FQGNSA. CDR3 length equals 14 residues. Trimming pared 5 bases from V and 5 bases from J, leaving 15 bases between. The CDR3 is CASSPPGNWETQYF. The CDR3 DNA reads as TGTGCCAGCAGCCCGCCGGGAAATTGGGAGACCCAGTACTTC.

The chain recombines TRBV6-5 with TRBJ1-1; TRBD1 aligns across 7 bases. The CDR3 has 14 amino acids. The germline V gene encodes CDR1 MNHEY and CDR2 SVGAGI. The V and J ends lost 6 bases and 11 bases, in that order; junction bases with no gene match: 15. The CDR3 loop reads CASSLRDTGAGAFF. Here the CDR3 DNA reads TGTGCCAGCAGCCTCCGGGACACAGGGGCTGGGGCTTTCTTT.

The count of this clone is one. The chain recombines TRBV6-5 with TRBJ1-2, with 9 bases fitting TRBD1. The ends lost 0 bases at V and 8 bases at J; junction bases unmatched: 7. The CDR3 extends over 15 amino acids. Germline loops: CDR1 MNHEY, CDR2 SVGAGI. Here the CDR3 reads CASSYSGTGLRGYTF. In DNA form, the CDR3 reads TGTGCCAGCAGTTACTCCGGGACAGGGTTGAGGGGCTACACCTTC.

The genes are TRBV7-2 and TRBJ1-1; no clear D. This CDR3 has 12 amino acids. Trimming stripped 1 base from V and 9 bases from J, with 9 bases between. In germline, CDR1 is SGHTA, CDR2 FQGNSA. DNA for the CDR3: TGTGCCAGCAGCTTAGAGCGGAACCAAGCTTTCTTT. Translated, it gives CASSLERNQAFF.

This clone appeared a few times. V gene TRBV19 combines with J gene TRBJ1-6; 10 positions match TRBD1. Trimming at V came to 4 bases and at J to 7 bases, leaving 4 bases not matched to a gene. CDR3 length: 15 amino acids. Germline CDR1 is LNHDA and CDR2 is SQIVND (reference sequence). DNA for the CDR3: TGTGCCAGTAGTACGGCGGGACAGGGGAATTCACCCCTCCACTTT. Its translation: CASSTAGQGNSPLHF. The whole variable domain, filled in from reference TRBV19 and TRBJ1-6, reads DGGITQSPKYLFRKEGQNVTLSCEQNLNHDAMYWYRQDPGQGLRLIYYSQIVNDFQKGDIAEGYSVSREKKESFPLTVTSAQKNPTAFYLCASSTAGQGNSPLHFGNGTRLTVT.

CDR3 sequence: CSASAAVRTEAFF. The CDR3, as DNA: TGCAGCGCCTCGGCCGCGGTGAGGACTGAAGCTTTCTTT. The rearrangement joins TRBV29-1 to TRBJ1-1; the D is unclear. V lost 7 bases and J lost 5, with 17 bases in between. This CDR3 region has 13 residues. Germline CDR1 SQVTM, CDR2 ANQGSEA.

Of note for this clone: The same CDR3 arises from other DNA sequences in this sample as well. The chain links TRBV10-3 to TRBJ1-5, with 10 nucleotides matching TRBD1. Germline CDR1 ENHRY, CDR2 SYGVKD. V lost 8 bases and J lost 2; bases outside the gene matches: 3. The CDR3 consists of 14 residues. The DNA for the CDR3 is TGTGCCATCTCCGGGACAGGGGGCAATCAGCCCCAGCATTTT. Translated, it gives CAISGTGGNQPQHF.